This T cell receptor beta chain was identified in a study of cytomegalovirus exposure and HLA in healthy donors. The study sampled nominally healthy donors, though unrecorded immune exposures were likely. Primers: 60 Vbeta forward and 13 Jbeta reverse. Assay: immunoSEQ multiplex PCR; the TCRdb copy retains only in-frame clones and omits some. The sample includes about 130,000 clones, around 79% of them seen just once. From germline, CDR1 is SGHRS and CDR2 YFSETQ. The length of the CDR3 is 16 residues. With V trimmed by 6 bases and J by 5 bases, 13 bases remained unmatched. On this clone: The antigen is unknown.

Whole-study results and caveats: Presence/absence analyses rested on an assumption that sequencing depth was roughly uniform across donors. Researchers reportedly found TCR beta sequences accurately predicted most subjects' HLA-A and HLA-B alleles. The authors later linked a missense DCLRE1C variant to TCR beta V- and J-gene trimming.

The clonotype originates from a woman aged 40 to 55 in good health and CMV-seropositive. Sequencing was done on a sample of PBMCs. The chain employs TRBV5-1 and TRBJ2-1; 8 bases are shared with TRBD1. The CDR3 nucleotides read TGCGCCAGCAAGGGGGGTCCGGGACAGGCCAACAATGAGCAGTTCTTC. Its protein product is CASKGGPGQANNEQFF.